The following is a T cell receptor (beta chain) sequence with its context. TCRdb itself ran the RT-PCR reads through MiXCR, one entry per CDR3 protein. The repertoire holds thousands of distinct CDR3 sequences, roughly 84% seen once, with 3% to 4% in the top ten. The data originate from a study of yellow fever vaccine responses in identical twins. The CDR3 is 13 amino acids. Trimming pared 7 bases from V and 8 bases from J, leaving 17 bases between. Germline CDR1 SEHNR, CDR2 FQNEAQ (reference sequence). Sequences were derived from T cells from blood (PBMCs), unsorted or a sorted subset (not recorded which), sampled before or after yellow fever vaccination (not recorded which). The clonotype was recovered from a woman aged 18-29 years who received the yellow fever vaccine. The V and J genes are TRBV7-9 and TRBJ1-2; D is undetermined. The CDR3 here is CASTPPGEGGYTF. The CDR3 nucleotides are TGTGCCAGCACCCCCCCGGGTGAAGGGGGCTACACCTTC. Using reference TRBV7-9 and TRBJ1-2 for the parts outside the CDR3, the full variable domain is DTGVSQNPRHKITKRGQNVTFRCDPISEHNRLYWYRQTLGQGPEFLTYFQNEAQLEKSRLLSDRFSAERPKGSFSTLEIQRTEQGDSAMYLCASTPPGEGGYTFGSGTRLTVV.